The rows below give T cell receptor beta chains drawn from one sample of a study of cytomegalovirus exposure and HLA in healthy donors. Generated by immunoSEQ multiplex PCR, the TCRdb table keeps only in-frame clones and is missing some. The repertoire includes 200,000 to 250,000 clones, about two thirds of them detected once, and 2.6% sits in the top ten. The sequenced sample was PBMCs. These receptors were taken from a middle-aged man in good health and CMV-seropositive. The CDR3 runs from the conserved cysteine through the conserved F or W. A D gene is named only where the DNA matches it firmly. Expanded clones get a size class; other rows say once, few or many, or leave the size out.

CDR3aa: CASSGTTGGNEKLFF; CDR3nt: TGTGCCAGCAGCGGTACGACAGGGGGCAATGAAAAACTGTTTTTT; j_gene: TRBJ1-4; abundance: NA; v_gene: TRBV9; d_gene: TRBD1
CDR3aa: CASSSHLGGGLTDTQYF; CDR3nt: TGTGCCAGCAGCTCCCATCTAGGGGGGGGCCTCACAGATACGCAGTATTTT; j_gene: TRBJ2-3; abundance: NA; v_gene: TRBV7-3; d_gene: NA
CDR3aa: CASSLPGQGAYEQYF; CDR3nt: TGTGCCAGCAGCTTACCGGGACAGGGGGCCTACGAGCAGTACTTC; j_gene: TRBJ2-7; abundance: NA; v_gene: TRBV7-8; d_gene: TRBD1
CDR3aa: CASSTGWGVNTEAFF; CDR3nt: TGTGCCAGCAGCACAGGCTGGGGGGTGAACACTGAAGCTTTCTTT; j_gene: TRBJ1-1; abundance: NA; v_gene: TRBV7-8; d_gene: NA
CDR3aa: CASSYATGPYEQYF; CDR3nt: TGTGCCAGCAGTTATGCGACAGGGCCCTACGAGCAGTACTTC; j_gene: TRBJ2-7; abundance: NA; v_gene: TRBV27; d_gene: TRBD1
CDR3aa: CASSPGPGSNQPQHF; CDR3nt: TGTGCCAGCAGCCCGGGCCCGGGAAGCAATCAGCCCCAGCATTTT; j_gene: TRBJ1-5; abundance: once; v_gene: TRBV7-9; d_gene: NA
CDR3aa: CASSSMPGLSTDTQYF; CDR3nt: TGTGCCAGCAGCTCCATGCCAGGGCTTAGCACAGATACGCAGTATTTT; j_gene: TRBJ2-3; abundance: NA; v_gene: TRBV5-5; d_gene: NA
CDR3aa: CASSLGSTGGEAFF; CDR3nt: TGTGCCAGCAGCTTGGGGTCGACAGGGGGTGAAGCTTTCTTT; j_gene: TRBJ1-1; abundance: NA; v_gene: TRBV11-3; d_gene: TRBD1
CDR3aa: CASSPLAGGPYEQYF; CDR3nt: TGTGCCAGCAGCCCTCTAGCGGGGGGTCCCTACGAGCAGTACTTC; j_gene: TRBJ2-7; abundance: NA; v_gene: TRBV27; d_gene: TRBD2
CDR3aa: CASSIDGTRGGYTF; CDR3nt: TGTGCCAGTAGTATAGACGGAACCCGGGGTGGCTACACCTTC; j_gene: TRBJ1-2; abundance: NA; v_gene: TRBV19; d_gene: NA